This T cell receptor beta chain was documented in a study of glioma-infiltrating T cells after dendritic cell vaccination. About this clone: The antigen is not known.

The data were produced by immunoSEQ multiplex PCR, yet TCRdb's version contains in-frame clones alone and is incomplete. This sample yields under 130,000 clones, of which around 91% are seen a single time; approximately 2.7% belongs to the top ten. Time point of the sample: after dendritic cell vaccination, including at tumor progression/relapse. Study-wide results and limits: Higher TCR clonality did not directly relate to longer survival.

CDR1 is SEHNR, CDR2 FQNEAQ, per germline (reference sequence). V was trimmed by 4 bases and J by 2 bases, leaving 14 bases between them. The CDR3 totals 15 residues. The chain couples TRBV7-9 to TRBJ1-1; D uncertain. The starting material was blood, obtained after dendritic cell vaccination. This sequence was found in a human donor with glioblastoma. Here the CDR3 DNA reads TGTGCCAGCAGCTCACTTTGGACTGATAACACTGAAGCTTTCTTT. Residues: CASSSLWTDNTEAFF.